This TCR beta chain was captured by sequencing in a study of cytomegalovirus exposure and HLA in healthy donors. With 0 bases clipped from V and 4 bases from J, the junction kept 2 bases outside the gene matches. CDR1 SGHRS and CDR2 YFSETQ come from the germline V gene. The CDR3 consists of 14 residues. In this sample, this clone turned up a few times. Vbeta (60) and Jbeta (13) primers were used in the PCR. Some clones are missing from TCRdb's copy, which holds only in-frame ones; the method was immunoSEQ multiplex PCR. The table lists about 180,000 clones, approximately 88% of them singletons. The rearrangement uses TRBV5-1 and TRBJ2-3; 7 bases line up with TRBD2. Sample: PBMCs. The TCR originated in a boy aged 2 to 10 in good health and CMV-seronegative. The DNA for the CDR3 is TGCGCCAGCAGCTTGGGCGGGAGCGCAGATACGCAGTATTTT. Translation gives CASSLGGSADTQYF. The full variable domain, its missing parts supplied by reference TRBV5-1 and TRBJ2-3, is KAGVTQTPRYLIKTRGQQVTLSCSPISGHRSVSWYQQTPGQGLQFLFEYFSETQRNKGNFPGRFSGRQFSNSRSEMNVSTLELGDSALYLCASSLGGSADTQYFGPGTRLTVL.